The T cell receptor (beta chain) described here comes from a study of CD8 T cells in Susac syndrome. Worth noting for this clonotype: What it binds is unknown.

Random hexamers were used to reverse transcribe an amount of roughly 0.45 to 1 ug RNA. With immunoSEQ multiplex PCR, TCR beta CDR3 was amplified across 54 Vbeta and 13 Jbeta. TCRdb redid the calling of the immunoSEQ multiplex PCR reads with MiXCR, one entry per CDR3 protein. The data hold fewer than 300,000 distinct CDR3 sequences, with roughly 85% observed a single time. General study findings and limits: An acknowledgment was made by the study that its TCR sequencing and HLA analysis involved relatively few individuals.

Germline V gene sequence: CDR1 SGHVS, CDR2 FNYEAQ. V was shortened by 2 bases and J by 8 bases, with 23 bases between the two germline ends. The CDR3 is 17 residues long. The sequenced material came from CD8+ T cells from PBMCs. The receptor comes from a human donor with multiple sclerosis. The chain uses TRBV7-6 and TRBJ2-3; D might be TRBD1 or TRBD2, each matching 5 bases. The CDR3 is CASSLTGPGALRGTQYF. The CDR3 coding sequence is TGTGCCAGCAGCTTAACGGGCCCCGGGGCCCTAAGAGGTACGCAGTATTTT.